This T cell receptor (beta chain) was observed in a study of cytomegalovirus exposure and HLA in healthy donors. General study points: A prior analysis recorded that most TCR beta V segments were productive about 90% or about 30% of the time. Researchers reported in a later analysis that common viral pathogens appeared linked to several top clusters.

A multiplex PCR was run with 60 Vbeta primers and 13 Jbeta primers. Generated by immunoSEQ multiplex PCR, the TCRdb table keeps only in-frame clones and is missing some. This table holds roughly 110,000 clones, roughly 76% found once. CDR1 and CDR2 from the germline V gene are LNHDA and SQIVND (reference sequence). The CDR3 runs 20 residues. V shed 10 bases, J shed 0 bases, and the junction held 23 bases outside the gene matches. Of note for this clone: Its specificity is unknown.

The chain links TRBV19 to TRBJ2-3, with 9 bases aligning to TRBD2. The sequenced material came from PBMCs. This receptor was obtained from a man aged 18 to 29 in good health and CMV-seronegative. CDR3 nucleotide sequence: TGTGCCACCAGGGCCCGCCCGGGACTAGCAGCACCCGTTAGCACAGATACGCAGTATTTT. This translates into CATRARPGLAAPVSTDTQYF.